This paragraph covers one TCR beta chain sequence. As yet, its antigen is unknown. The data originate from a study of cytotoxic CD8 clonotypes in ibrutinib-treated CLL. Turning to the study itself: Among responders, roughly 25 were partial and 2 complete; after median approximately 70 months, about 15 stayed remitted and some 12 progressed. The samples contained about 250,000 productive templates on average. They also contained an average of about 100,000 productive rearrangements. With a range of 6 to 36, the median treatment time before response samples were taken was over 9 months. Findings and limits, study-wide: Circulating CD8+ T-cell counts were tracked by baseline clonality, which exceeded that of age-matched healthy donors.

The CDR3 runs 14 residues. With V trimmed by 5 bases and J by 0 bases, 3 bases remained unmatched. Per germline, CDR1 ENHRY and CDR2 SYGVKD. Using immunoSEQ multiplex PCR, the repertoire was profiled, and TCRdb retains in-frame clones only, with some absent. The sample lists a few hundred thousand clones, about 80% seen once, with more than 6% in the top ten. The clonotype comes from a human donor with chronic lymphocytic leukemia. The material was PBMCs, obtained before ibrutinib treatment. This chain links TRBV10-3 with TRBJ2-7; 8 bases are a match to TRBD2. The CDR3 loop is CAISLAGSSYEQYF. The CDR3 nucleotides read TGTGCCATCAGTTTAGCGGGAAGCTCCTACGAGCAGTACTTC.